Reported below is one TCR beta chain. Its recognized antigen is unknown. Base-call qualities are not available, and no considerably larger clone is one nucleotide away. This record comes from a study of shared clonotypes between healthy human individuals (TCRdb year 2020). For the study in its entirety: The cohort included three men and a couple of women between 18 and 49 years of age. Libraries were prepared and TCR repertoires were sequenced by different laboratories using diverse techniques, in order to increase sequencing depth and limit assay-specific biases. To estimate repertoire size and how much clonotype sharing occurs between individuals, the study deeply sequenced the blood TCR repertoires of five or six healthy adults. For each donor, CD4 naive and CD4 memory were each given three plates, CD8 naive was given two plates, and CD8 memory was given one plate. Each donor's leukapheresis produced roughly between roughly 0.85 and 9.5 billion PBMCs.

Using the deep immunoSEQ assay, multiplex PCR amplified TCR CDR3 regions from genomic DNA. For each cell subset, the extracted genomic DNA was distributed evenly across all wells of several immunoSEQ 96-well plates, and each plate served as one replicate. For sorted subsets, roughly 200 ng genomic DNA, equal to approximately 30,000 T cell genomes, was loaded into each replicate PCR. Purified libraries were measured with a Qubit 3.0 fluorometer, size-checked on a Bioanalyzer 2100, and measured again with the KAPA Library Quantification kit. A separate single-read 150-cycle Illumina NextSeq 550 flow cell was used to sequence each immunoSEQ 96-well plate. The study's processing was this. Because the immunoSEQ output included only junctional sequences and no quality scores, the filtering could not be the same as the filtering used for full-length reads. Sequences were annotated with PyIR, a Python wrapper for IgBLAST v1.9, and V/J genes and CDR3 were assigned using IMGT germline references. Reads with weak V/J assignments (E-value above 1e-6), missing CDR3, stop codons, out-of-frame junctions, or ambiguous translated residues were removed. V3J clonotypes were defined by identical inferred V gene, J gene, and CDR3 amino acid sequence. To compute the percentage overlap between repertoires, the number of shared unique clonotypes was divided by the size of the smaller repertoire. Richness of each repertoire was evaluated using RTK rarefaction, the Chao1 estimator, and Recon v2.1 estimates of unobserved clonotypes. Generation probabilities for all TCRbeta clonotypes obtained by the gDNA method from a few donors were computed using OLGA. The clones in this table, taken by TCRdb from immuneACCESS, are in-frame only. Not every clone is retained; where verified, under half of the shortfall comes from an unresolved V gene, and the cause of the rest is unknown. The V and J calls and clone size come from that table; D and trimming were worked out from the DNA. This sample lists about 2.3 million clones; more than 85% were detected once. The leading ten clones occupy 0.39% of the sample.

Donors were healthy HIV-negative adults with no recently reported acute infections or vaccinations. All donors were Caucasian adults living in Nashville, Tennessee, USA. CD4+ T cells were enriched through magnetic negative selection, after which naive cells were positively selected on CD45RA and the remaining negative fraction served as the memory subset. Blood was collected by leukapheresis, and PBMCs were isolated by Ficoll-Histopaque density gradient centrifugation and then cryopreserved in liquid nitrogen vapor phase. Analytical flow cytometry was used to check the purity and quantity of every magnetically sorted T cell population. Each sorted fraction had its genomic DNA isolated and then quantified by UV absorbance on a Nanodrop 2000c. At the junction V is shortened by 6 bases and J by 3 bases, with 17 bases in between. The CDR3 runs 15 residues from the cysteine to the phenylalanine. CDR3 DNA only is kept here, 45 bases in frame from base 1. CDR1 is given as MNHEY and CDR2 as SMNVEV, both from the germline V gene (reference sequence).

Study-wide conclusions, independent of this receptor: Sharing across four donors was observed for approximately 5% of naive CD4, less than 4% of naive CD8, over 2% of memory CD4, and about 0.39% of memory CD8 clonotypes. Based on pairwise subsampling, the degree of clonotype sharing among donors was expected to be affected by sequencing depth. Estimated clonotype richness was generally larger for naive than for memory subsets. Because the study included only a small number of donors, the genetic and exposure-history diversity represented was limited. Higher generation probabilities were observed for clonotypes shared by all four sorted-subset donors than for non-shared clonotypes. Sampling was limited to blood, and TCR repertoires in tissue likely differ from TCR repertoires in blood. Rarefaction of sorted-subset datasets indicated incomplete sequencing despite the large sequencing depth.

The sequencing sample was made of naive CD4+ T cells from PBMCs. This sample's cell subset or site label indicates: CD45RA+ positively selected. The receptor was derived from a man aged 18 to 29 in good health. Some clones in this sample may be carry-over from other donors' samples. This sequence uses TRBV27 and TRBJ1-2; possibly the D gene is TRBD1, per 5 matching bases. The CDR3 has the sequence CASRFSPGRDYGYTF. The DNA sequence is TGTGCCAGCAGGTTCTCACCAGGGCGGGACTATGGCTACACCTTC.